This TCR beta chain is from a study of blood T cell repertoires in COVID-19. Study context: The United States, Italy and Spain were the sources of the acute and convalescent COVID-19 samples. The analysed material was cDNA or gDNA that came from T cells, B-cell-depleted T cells, or PBMCs.

How the authors handled the data: Quantification of nucleated cells was approximated via reference gene primer amplification. Assay used: immunoSEQ multiplex PCR; TCRdb lists only in-frame clones, some missing. Clone size and V and J calls were adopted from that table, with D and trimming inferred from the DNA. Found here are approximately 280,000 clones, around 90% of them singletons; the top ten hold 6.5% to 8%. Material for sequencing was peripheral blood. This sequence was found in a woman under 40 with COVID-19, enrolled during active disease.

This chain's CDR3 is CASGGGRLNTEAFF. CDR3 nucleotide sequence: TGTGCCAGCGGGGGGGGCAGACTGAACACTGAAGCTTTCTTT. The chain has TRBV7-9 and TRBJ1-1; TRBD1 might be the D (6 bases). CDR1 SEHNR and CDR2 FQNEAQ come from the germline V gene (reference sequence). The CDR3 extends over 14 amino acids. Between the trimmed V and J ends, which lost 8 bases and 0 bases, there was a span of 13 bases.